This paragraph covers one TCR beta chain sequence. The antigen is not known. This sample was taken from a study of memory CD4+ T cells and cytomegalovirus serostatus. As for the study in general: This sample comes from healthy Belgian adults, several CMV seropositive, approximately 23 seronegative.

The sort gate was single viable CD3+CD4+CD8-CD45RO+ cells for memory CD4+ T cells. TCRdb keeps only in-frame clones here, not all; method: immunoSEQ multiplex PCR. The repertoire includes approximately 44,000 clones, 76% of them detected once, and approximately 1.9% sits in the top ten. General study findings and limits: Of under 200 reported CMV TCRbeta sequences, around 63 were found in memory CD4+ repertoires. The CMV-associated TCR signature appears largely within the CD4+ memory repertoire.

The clonotype was recovered from an adult in good health and CMV-seronegative. What was sequenced was memory CD4+ T cells from blood.

This CDR3 is CASSWGGGEQYF. CDR3 nucleotides: TGTGCCAGCAGTTGGGGGGGAGGCGAGCAGTACTTC. V usage is TRBV2 and J usage is TRBJ2-7; 7 bases match TRBD2. CDR1 is SNHLY and CDR2 is FYNNEI in the germline V gene. J lost 6 bases, V lost 5 bases, and 4 bases had no gene match. The CDR3 sequence is 12 residues long.